This TCR beta chain was captured in a study of blood T cell repertoires in COVID-19 (dated by TCRdb to 2018 to 2020). For the wider study: Samples covering the acute and convalescent phases of COVID-19 were provided by collaborators in the United States, Italy and Spain. The dataset comprised deeply sampled blood TCRbeta repertoires from subjects exposed to, actively infected with, or recovered from COVID-19. The sample metadata nearly always contained a de-identified subject ID, COVID-19 status, age in years and sex. Where HLA class I and class II types were available, the types were taken from metadata supplied by the sample provider, not from assay-based typing. The repertoires were made available in a free public database intended to serve as a resource for research on the immune response to SARS-CoV-2. Samples came from the ongoing ImmuneRACE study (first 160 participants) plus 1,254 subjects from 6 global collaborators. The material from the prospective study consisted of cDNA or gDNA derived from T cells, B-cell-depleted T cells, or PBMCs. Findings and caveats that apply to the study as a whole: The quantity of clinical and demographic metadata differed by source and by participant and was supplied without curation.

One collaborating source in Seattle enrolled patients during active infection and followed them longitudinally through the course of disease. Each collaborating institution followed its own protocols to collect whole blood in K2EDTA tubes. For TCRbeta analysis, collaborators shipped samples as frozen whole blood, isolated PBMCs, or DNA extracted from either of those sample types. With respect to this clone: This clone's antigen is unknown. There are no base qualities to consult, and no much larger clone falls within one base.

TCRbeta CDR3 regions were amplified from genomic DNA by means of the immunoSEQ Assay, a bias-controlled multiplex PCR. The paper's data handling went like this. The number of nucleated cells in each sample was estimated from the amplification of reference gene primers within the assay. To quantify the absolute abundance of each unique TCRbeta CDR3 rearrangement, sequence reads were collapsed and filtered. Productive Simpson clonality was computed per sample as the square root of Simpson's diversity index over productive rearrangements. The immuneACCESS repertoire file appears here via TCRdb, limited to in-frame rearrangements. These files lack a portion of the clones; in checked studies, under half of the deficit traces to unresolved V genes, and the cause of the others is not known. That table furnishes V, J and clone size, whereas the DNA furnished D and trimming. This sample has about 160,000 clones in its table, and approximately 86% of those were observed once. Of the sample, 7% falls within the top ten clones.

V ends up 7 bases short and J 4 bases short, with an unmatched junction base count of 2. The CDR3 sequence holds 13 residues, the cysteine and phenylalanine included. The only DNA kept is the CDR3, 39 bases in frame from the first base. CDR1 MNHEY and CDR2 SVGAGI are derived from the germline V gene. The chain was built from TRBV6-5 and TRBJ2-5; TRBD2 agrees with 11 junctional bases. The origin of this receptor is a woman in her thirties or forties with COVID-19, enrolled during active disease. The specimen was peripheral blood. The nucleotide sequence reads as follows: TGTGCCAGCACCGGACTAGCGGGAGAGACCCAGTACTTC. The translation is CASTGLAGETQYF.